The 21 T cell receptor beta chains reported below all come from one sample, sequenced in a study of CD8 T cells in ankylosing spondylitis. Study observations and caveats: Several highly homologous variants formed a TCR beta motif that appeared characteristic of ankylosing spondylitis blood.

MiXCR, applied by TCRdb to the 5' RACE reads, yields one record per CDR3 protein. The sample has about 440,000 distinct CDR3 sequences, approximately 17% seen once; the top ten hold about 0.94%. These receptors have no identified antigens. The sequenced material came from blood, either unsorted or a sorted T cell fraction (not recorded which). The receptors derive from a male donor with ankylosing spondylitis.

V and J are TRBV12-3 or TRBV12-4 and TRBJ1-2; D not resolved. The CDR3 has 13 residues. V was pared by 5 bases and J by 2 bases, with 9 bases between. CDR3 region: CASSASRNYGYTF. CDR3 DNA: TGTGCCAGCAGTGCGAGTCGGAACTATGGCTACACCTTC.

There are a few counts of this clonotype. This chain joins TRBV7-2 and TRBJ2-2; weak D call: TRBD2 (5 bases). Trimming pared 8 bases from V and 5 bases from J, leaving 15 bases between. In germline, CDR1 is SGHTA, CDR2 FQGNSA. The length of the CDR3 is 14 residues. For the CDR3, the DNA is TGTGCCAGCGGGAGTAACCAAGGGACCGGGGAGCTGTTTTTT. Its translation is CASGSNQGTGELFF.

V and J are TRBV11-3 and TRBJ1-1; D unclear. The CDR3 loop spans 17 amino acids. Germline CDR1 reads SGHNT; CDR2 reads YENEEA. V lost 4 bases, J lost 0 bases, and 18 bases lay in between. This CDR3 is CASSSRSGQAMNTEAFF. CDR3 DNA sequence: TGTGCCAGCAGCTCCCGATCGGGTCAGGCCATGAACACTGAAGCTTTCTTT.

This clonotype was seen more than once but under ten times. The chain links TRBV2 to TRBJ2-7, with 8 bases aligning to TRBD1. Germline-derived CDR1 and CDR2 are SNHLY and FYNNEI. This CDR3 is 15 amino acids long. Losses at the gene ends were 4 bases for V and 3 bases for J; bases not matched to a gene: 8. The CDR3 bases are TGTGCCAGCAGTGTCGAGCAGGGGGCGGGCTACGAGCAGTACTTC. Translated: CASSVEQGAGYEQYF.

This clonotype was detected only a few times. This chain links TRBV11-3 with TRBJ2-1; TRBD2 agrees at 11 bases. The CDR3 length is 16 residues. Germline V gives CDR1 SGHNT, CDR2 YENEEA. The trim removed 5 bases at V and 1 base at J, leaving 4 bases unmatched. CDR3 sequence: CASSRGLAESYNEQFF. The CDR3 nucleotides are TGTGCCAGCAGCAGGGGACTAGCGGAATCCTACAATGAGCAGTTCTTC.

This clonotype was detected only a few times. The rearrangement links TRBV30 to TRBJ2-7; D may be TRBD1 or TRBD2 (6 bases each). The CDR3 covers 14 residues. CDR1 GTSNPN and CDR2 SVGIG come from the germline V gene (reference sequence). V was pared by 2 bases and J by 2 bases, with 13 bases between. The CDR3 sequence: CAWSRGTVPYEQYF. The CDR3 bases are TGTGCCTGGAGTAGGGGGACTGTTCCCTACGAGCAGTACTTC.

This chain links TRBV5-1 with TRBJ1-3; a possible D gene is TRBD1 (6 bases). The germline CDR1 and CDR2 sequences are SGHRS and YFSETQ. This CDR3 region has 15 residues. Trimming took 2 bases from V and 3 from J, leaving 12 bases between them. CDR3 DNA sequence: TGCGCCAGCAGCTTTGGTGCAGGGGATGGAAACACCATATATTTT. Protein sequence: CASSFGAGDGNTIYF.

This chain uses TRBV28 with TRBJ2-5; 13 bases are shared with TRBD2. Germline-derived CDR1 and CDR2 are MDHEN and SYDVKM. The length of the CDR3 is 17 residues. V shed 2 bases and J 7 bases; nucleotides not matched to a gene: 10. DNA of the CDR3: TGTGCCAGCAGTTTAGGCACTAGCGGGAGGGCCTCGGGGACCCAGTACTTC. It translates to CASSLGTSGRASGTQYF. The full variable domain, with the rest looked up from reference TRBV28 and TRBJ2-5, is DVKVTQSSRYLVKRTGEKVFLECVQDMDHENMFWYRQDPGLGLRLIYFSYDVKMKEKGDIPEGYSVSREKKERFSLILESASTNQTSMYLCASSLGTSGRASGTQYFGPGTRLLVL.

The chain joins TRBV7-2 to TRBJ2-7; weak D call: TRBD1 (6 bases). The CDR3 contains 14 residues. Germline lookup yields CDR1 SGHTA and CDR2 FQGNSA. Trimming pared 5 bases from V and 2 bases from J, leaving 13 bases between. The CDR3 sequence is CASSPQQGAYEQYF. Here the CDR3 DNA reads TGTGCCAGCAGCCCGCAACAGGGAGCCTACGAGCAGTACTTC.

Here the CDR3 DNA reads TGTGCCAGCAGCCCAGGGGTAGCTGGCTACGAGCAGTACTTC. Its protein product is CASSPGVAGYEQYF. The chain has TRBV11-3 and TRBJ2-7, with D possibly TRBD1 on 6 matching bases. Trimming pared 5 bases from V and 3 bases from J, leaving 14 bases between. The CDR3 totals 14 residues. Germline V gene lookup returns CDR1 SGHNT and CDR2 YENEEA.

This clonotype was counted a few times. This rearrangement joins TRBV28 to TRBJ2-2, with a possible D match to TRBD2 (6 bases). The V end was cut by 6 bases, the J end by 5 bases, with 16 bases between. Germline CDR1 is MDHEN and CDR2 is SYDVKM. This CDR3 comprises 15 residues. The DNA of the CDR3 is TGTGCCAGCAGACCGTCAAGGGGAGGAACCGGGGAGCTGTTTTTT. Translation gives CASRPSRGGTGELFF. Using reference TRBV28 and TRBJ2-2 for the parts outside the CDR3, the full variable domain is DVKVTQSSRYLVKRTGEKVFLECVQDMDHENMFWYRQDPGLGLRLIYFSYDVKMKEKGDIPEGYSVSREKKERFSLILESASTNQTSMYLCASRPSRGGTGELFFGEGSRLTVL.

The chain uses TRBV20-1 and TRBJ2-1; 7 nucleotides agree with TRBD2. The V segment lost 3 bases and the J segment 3 bases; nucleotides outside the gene matches: 5. The germline V gene encodes CDR1 DFQATT and CDR2 SNEGSKA (reference sequence). The CDR3 totals 14 residues. CDR3 nucleotides: TGCAGTGCTAGCGCTAGCGGCCTCTACAATGAGCAGTTCTTC. Protein product: CSASASGLYNEQFF.

This clonotype has a count of ten or more. The rearrangement joins TRBV5-1 to TRBJ2-4, with 9 nucleotides matching TRBD2. V shed 0 bases and J 6 bases; nucleotides not matched to a gene: 4. The germline V gene has CDR1 SGHRS and CDR2 YFSETQ. The CDR3 loop spans 15 amino acids. CDR3 protein: CASSLAVTSGNIQYF. The CDR3 DNA sequence: TGCGCCAGCAGCTTGGCGGTGACTAGCGGAAACATTCAGTACTTC.

This clonotype was seen a handful of times. V usage is TRBV12-3 or TRBV12-4 and J usage is TRBJ1-5, with D perhaps TRBD1 (6 bases). The CDR3 sequence is 15 residues long. With 1 base removed from V and 6 bases from J, the gap between germline ends came to 13 bases. Written as DNA, the CDR3 is TGTGCCAGCAGTTTAGGTGGGGGGGGCTCTCAGCCCCAGCATTTT. Translation: CASSLGGGGSQPQHF.

This clonotype was observed a handful of times. The V and J genes are TRBV12-3 or TRBV12-4 and TRBJ1-1; D call uncertain. The CDR3 totals 13 residues. Trimming removed 6 bases at V and 2 bases at J, with 10 bases between. DNA of the CDR3: TGTGCCAGCAGGGAGGCGGGTAACACTGAAGCTTTCTTT. It codes for CASREAGNTEAFF.

V and J are TRBV7-9 and TRBJ2-5; 7 bases agree with TRBD1. Trimming removed 4 bases from V and 2 bases from J; junction bases left unmatched: 1. Germline-derived CDR1 and CDR2 are SEHNR and FQNEAQ (reference sequence). The CDR3 runs to 13 residues. CDR3 in amino acids: CASSWGQQETQYF. The CDR3 DNA reads TGTGCCAGCAGCTGGGGACAGCAAGAGACCCAGTACTTC.

In this sample, this clonotype turned up a few times. The chain couples TRBV20-1 to TRBJ2-3, with 7 bases that match TRBD2. This CDR3 has 13 amino acids. The junction had 4 bases not matched to a gene; V was cut back by 7 bases and J by 0 bases. The germline V gene encodes CDR1 DFQATT and CDR2 SNEGSKA (reference sequence). CDR3 sequence reads: CSGWGGSTDTQYF. The CDR3 nucleotides are TGCAGTGGGTGGGGGGGTAGCACAGATACGCAGTATTTT.

On this clonotype: This could be a read error, since a much larger clone is one nucleotide away. The chain has TRBV7-9 and TRBJ1-5; D call uncertain. The CDR3 is made up of 12 amino acids. Germline V gene sequence: CDR1 SEHNR, CDR2 FQNEAQ (reference sequence). The CDR3 sequence: CASILDNQPQHF. The CDR3 bases are TGTGCCAGCATCTTAGACAATCAGCCCCAGCATTTT.

The rearrangement joins TRBV15 to TRBJ2-7; 8 nucleotides match TRBD2. The J segment lost 2 bases and the V segment lost 0 bases, leaving 3 bases of the junction unmatched. CDR3 size: 15 residues. Germline V gene lookup returns CDR1 LNHNV and CDR2 YYDKDF (reference sequence). The CDR3 DNA sequence: TGTGCCACCAGCAGAGAACGAGCGGGAGCCTACGAGCAGTACTTC. This gives the protein CATSRERAGAYEQYF.

There are a few counts of this clonotype. The V call is TRBV20-1, the J call TRBJ2-5; 7 bases agree with TRBD1. Trimming at V came to 5 bases and at J to 1 base, leaving 4 bases not matched to a gene. From germline, CDR1 is DFQATT and CDR2 SNEGSKA (reference sequence). This CDR3 is 13 amino acids long. DNA of the CDR3: TGCAGTGCTTCGGGACAGCCCCAAGAGACCCAGTACTTC. Amino acid sequence: CSASGQPQETQYF.

The V gene is TRBV20-1, the J gene TRBJ2-5; weak D call: TRBD2 (5 bases). The CDR3 totals 14 residues. Per germline, CDR1 DFQATT and CDR2 SNEGSKA (reference sequence). The germline V and J ends were trimmed by 5 bases and 2 bases, with 15 bases remaining between them. CDR3 residues: CSAPKGVEQETQYF. CDR3 DNA sequence: TGCAGTGCTCCGAAGGGAGTGGAGCAAGAGACCCAGTACTTC.